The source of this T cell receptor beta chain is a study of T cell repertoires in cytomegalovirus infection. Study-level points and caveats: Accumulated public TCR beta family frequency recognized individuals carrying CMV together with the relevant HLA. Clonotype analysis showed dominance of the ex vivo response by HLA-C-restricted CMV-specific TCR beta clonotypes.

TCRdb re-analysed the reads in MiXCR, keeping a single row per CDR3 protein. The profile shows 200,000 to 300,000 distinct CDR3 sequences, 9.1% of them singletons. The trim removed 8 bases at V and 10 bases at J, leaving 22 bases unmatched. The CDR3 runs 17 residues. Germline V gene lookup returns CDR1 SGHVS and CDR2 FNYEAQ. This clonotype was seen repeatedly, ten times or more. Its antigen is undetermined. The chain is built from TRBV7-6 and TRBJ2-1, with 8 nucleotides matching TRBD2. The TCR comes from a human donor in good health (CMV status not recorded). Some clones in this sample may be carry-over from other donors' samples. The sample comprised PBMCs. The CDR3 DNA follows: TGTGCCAGCTCCCTAACGAACGGGGGGGGAGGATCGAGGGAGCAGTTCTTC. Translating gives CASSLTNGGGGSREQFF.